The 24 T cell receptor beta chains listed next were all sequenced from one sample in a study of CD8+CD57+ T cells in acquired aplastic anemia (dated by TCRdb to the late 2010s). The listed sequencing device is Illumina HiSeq 2000. Profiling of TCR beta VDJ combinations and CDR3 sequences used genomic DNA as the template. The public reads were reanalyzed by TCRdb: fastp trimming at Q25, MiXCR alignment, in-frame beta chains only. Rows matching on CDR3 protein sequence are summarized as one entry with the most common DNA and genes. The sample has fewer than 200,000 distinct CDR3 sequences on record, about 60% of them singletons. In total, the top ten clones hold over 40% of the sample. Sequences were obtained from sorted CD4+, CD8+, or CD8+CD57+ T cells (not recorded which) from PBMCs. The receptors were gathered from a human donor in good health.

The chain uses TRBV7-2 and TRBJ1-6; TRBD1 is a possible D gene (6 bases). Germline assignment: CDR1 SGHTA and CDR2 FQGNSA. CDR3 size: 16 residues. V was shortened by 5 bases and J by 7 bases, with 18 bases between the two germline ends. The CDR3 sequence is CASSTRTRGRNSPLHF. The DNA for the CDR3 is TGTGCCAGCAGCACTCGAACTAGGGGGAGGAATTCACCCCTCCACTTT.

V gene TRBV30 combines with J gene TRBJ2-1; D uncertain. CDR1 and CDR2 (germline): GTSNPN, SVGIG (reference sequence). The CDR3 extends over 12 amino acids. Between the trimmed V and J ends, which lost 2 bases and 8 bases, there was a span of 10 bases. CDR3 DNA: TGTGCCTGGAGTATGTCAGTGGATGAGCAGTTCTTC. It encodes CAWSMSVDEQFF.

The chain employs TRBV29-1 and TRBJ2-1, with a tentative D call TRBD1 (6 bases). Germline-derived CDR1 and CDR2 are SQVTM and ANQGSEA. The ends were cut back, 7 bases at V and 1 base at J, with 11 bases in the middle. The CDR3 sequence is 13 residues long. CDR3 nucleotide sequence: TGCAGCGACCAGGACAGTTCCTACAATGAGCAGTTCTTC. It yields the protein CSDQDSSYNEQFF.

The rearrangement links TRBV6-5 to TRBJ2-7; maybe TRBD1 (6 bases). Germline V CDR1 and CDR2: MNHEY, SVGAGI. Trimming removed 6 bases from V and 4 bases from J, with 19 bases in between. The CDR3 sequence is 15 residues long. Here the CDR3 DNA reads TGTGCCAGCAGCCGCACCGGGACACAACCTTACGAGCAGTACTTC. This gives the protein CASSRTGTQPYEQYF.

This chain joins TRBV19 and TRBJ2-7; D is possibly TRBD1 or TRBD2 (5 bases each). Trimming pared 7 bases from V and 2 bases from J, leaving 6 bases between. The CDR3 runs to 11 residues. Looked up from germline, CDR1 is LNHDA and CDR2 is SQIVND (reference sequence). The CDR3 DNA reads TGTGCCAGTATGGGGGCCTACGAGCAGTACTTC. It encodes CASMGAYEQYF.

On this clonotype itself: Compared with germline, one end of the junction differs, possibly owing to a read error. The chain is built from TRBV4-2 and TRBJ1-6; D not certain. This CDR3 is built from 14 residues. Germline lookup yields CDR1 LGHNA and CDR2 YNFKEQ. This chain's CDR3 is CASTPLGYNSPLHF. The DNA of the CDR3 is TGTGCCAGCACCCCTCTCGGCTATAACTCACCCCTCCACTTT.

The chain couples TRBV20-1 to TRBJ2-1, with TRBD2 matching 7 bases. Trimming cost V 3 bases and J 8 bases; bases outside gene matches: 7. The CDR3 totals 13 residues. Per the germline V gene, CDR1 is DFQATT and CDR2 is SNEGSKA (reference sequence). The CDR3 bases are TGCAGTGCTAGGGGGGGGGTTTTAGATGAGCAGTTCTTC. It specifies CSARGGVLDEQFF.

There are a few counts of this clonotype. The gene calls are TRBV6-5 and TRBJ1-1; TRBD1 matches at 9 bases. CDR1 is MNHEY, CDR2 SVGAGI, per germline. Trimming cost V 5 bases and J 2 bases; bases outside gene matches: 6. The CDR3 covers 15 residues. CDR3 residues: CASSTRTGENTEAFF. The CDR3 DNA is TGTGCCAGCAGTACACGGACAGGGGAAAACACTGAAGCTTTCTTT.

The table lists this clonotype with many counts. This sequence joins TRBV7-9 and TRBJ2-3; D perhaps matches TRBD2 (6 bases). The length of the CDR3 is 14 residues. Germline loops: CDR1 SEHNR, CDR2 FQNEAQ (reference sequence). V gave up 11 bases and J gave up 2 bases, with 17 bases separating them. The CDR3 reads CAGQVAGSTDTQYF. For the CDR3, the DNA is TGTGCCGGGCAGGTCGCGGGGTCCACAGATACGCAGTATTTT.

Points on this clonotype: One end of the junction is discordant with germline, which a read error may explain. CDR3 sequence: CASSLRSPSYNEQFF. The CDR3 coding sequence is TGTGCCAGCAGTTTGAGAAGCCCTTCATACAATGAGCAGTTCTTC. This chain uses TRBV10-3 with TRBJ2-1; no clear D gene. CDR1 and CDR2 (germline): ENHRY, SYGVKD. The length of the CDR3 is 15 residues.

This chain joins TRBV5-4 and TRBJ2-5; 10 bases are a match to TRBD1. The trim removed 2 bases at V and 3 bases at J, leaving 4 bases unmatched. The CDR3 loop spans 15 amino acids. Germline V gene data show CDR1 as SGHNT and CDR2 as YYREEE (reference sequence). The CDR3 region has the DNA TGTGCCAGCAGCTTATGGACAGGGGGAGAAGAGACCCAGTACTTC. Translated, it gives CASSLWTGGEETQYF.

In nucleotides, the CDR3 is TGTGCCAGCAGTTTAGGTGGGACCTCTGGAAACACCATATATTTT. As protein: CASSLGGTSGNTIYF. The chain employs TRBV12-3 or TRBV12-4 and TRBJ1-3, with D maybe TRBD1 (5 bases). V lost 1 base to trimming and J lost 0 bases, with 7 bases between them. CDR3 size: 15 residues.

A remark on this clonotype: The final CDR3 position lacks the conserved phenylalanine or tryptophan, pointing to a likely read error. This chain joins TRBV19 and TRBJ1-6; 10 bases map to TRBD1. This CDR3 spans 16 amino acids. V lost 9 bases, J lost 5 bases, and 10 bases stayed unmatched. CDR1 is LNHDA, CDR2 SQIVND, per germline (reference sequence). The DNA for the CDR3 is TGTGCCAGCAGCCCGATGACAGGGGGCAATAATTCACCCCTCCACTCT. Amino acids: CASSPMTGGNNSPLHS.

This clonotype has at least ten counts. This chain joins TRBV4-3 and TRBJ1-2; D is perhaps TRBD1 (5 bases). CDR1 is LGHNA, CDR2 YSLEER, per germline. This CDR3 is built from 16 residues. Trimming removed 0 bases at V and 4 bases at J, with 15 bases between. CDR3 in amino acids: CASSQDRRGKGYGYTF. For the CDR3, the DNA is TGCGCCAGCAGCCAAGACCGCCGGGGGAAGGGCTATGGCTACACCTTC.

Concerning this clonotype: Mismatch with germline at one junction end may stem from a read error. The chain is built from TRBV20-1 and TRBJ2-7, with 9 bases that match TRBD1. This CDR3 is built from 15 residues. Germline V gene sequence: CDR1 DFQATT, CDR2 SNEGSKA (reference sequence). In nucleotides, the CDR3 is TGCAGTGCTTCCATAGGACAGGGGAGTACCTACGAGCAGGACTTC. Protein product: CSASIGQGSTYEQDF.

The rearrangement uses TRBV9 and TRBJ1-3; no clear D. This CDR3 contains 15 residues. Deletions cut 6 bases from V and 2 bases from J, with 15 bases between. Per germline, CDR1 SGDLS and CDR2 YYNGEE. CDR3 protein: CASTREDGTGNTIYF. Written as DNA, the CDR3 is TGTGCCAGCACCCGAGAGGACGGGACTGGAAACACCATATATTTT. Variable domain in full (rest from reference TRBV9 and TRBJ1-3): DSGVTQTPKHLITATGQRVTLRCSPRSGDLSVYWYQQSLDQGLQFLIQYYNGEERAKGNILERFSAQQFPDLHSELNLSSLELGDSALYFCASTREDGTGNTIYFGEGSWLTVV.

This clonotype was detected many times. The chain employs TRBV7-9 and TRBJ2-1; 14 bases are shared with TRBD2. The germline V gene has CDR1 SEHNR and CDR2 FQNEAQ (reference sequence). The CDR3 contains 18 residues. Trimming cost V 5 bases and J 9 bases; bases outside gene matches: 15. The CDR3 region has the DNA TGTGCCAGCAGCCCGTTGACTAGCGGGAGGGCCGTTGGGGGTGAGCAGTTCTTC. Protein sequence: CASSPLTSGRAVGGEQFF.

This clonotype was seen repeatedly, ten times or more. The chain combines TRBV11-1 with TRBJ2-1; TRBD2 matches 9 bases. This CDR3 region has 17 residues. V dropped 2 bases and J dropped 3; count of bases not matched to a gene: 8. Germline V gene lookup returns CDR1 SGHAT and CDR2 FQDESV (reference sequence). CDR3 in amino acids: CASSLRGWREGYNEQFF. CDR3 coding DNA: TGTGCCAGCAGCTTACGCGGGTGGCGGGAGGGCTACAATGAGCAGTTCTTC. The full variable domain, in which reference TRBV11-1 and TRBJ2-1 provide the parts outside the CDR3, is EAEVAQSPRYKITEKSQAVAFWCDPISGHATLYWYRQILGQGPELLVQFQDESVVDDSQLPKDRFSAERLKGVDSTLKIQPAELGDSAMYLCASSLRGWREGYNEQFFGPGTRLTVL.

This clonotype was seen at least ten times. The chain recombines TRBV6-6 with TRBJ1-2; possibly TRBD1 for D (6 bases). The germline V gene has CDR1 MNHNY and CDR2 SVGAGI (reference sequence). V lost 0 bases and J lost 2, with 16 bases in between. The CDR3 is made up of 17 amino acids. DNA for the CDR3: TGTGCCAGCAGTTACTCGGGACAAGAGGACAGCAACTATGGCTACACCTTC. Translated: CASSYSGQEDSNYGYTF.

The V call is TRBV2, the J call TRBJ2-4, with D tentatively TRBD1 (8 bases). This CDR3 is 12 amino acids long. Germline loops: CDR1 SNHLY, CDR2 FYNNEI. The V end lost 9 bases, the J end lost 7 bases, and 13 bases lay between the germline ends. CDR3 sequence reads: CARQQGGNIQYF. The CDR3 nucleotides are TGTGCCAGGCAACAGGGGGGGAACATTCAGTACTTC.

V is TRBV2 and J is TRBJ2-3; 8 positions match TRBD1. The CDR3 consists of 13 residues. The J segment lost 5 bases and the V segment lost 6 bases, leaving 4 bases of the junction unmatched. The germline V gene has CDR1 SNHLY and CDR2 FYNNEI. CDR3 nucleotide sequence: TGTGCCAGCAGGACAGGGGCGGGAGATACGCAGTATTTT. Translating it yields CASRTGAGDTQYF.

This clonotype was observed at least ten times. The gene calls are TRBV2 and TRBJ1-1; D not resolved. V was clipped by 9 bases and J by 2 bases, with 13 bases between them. Germline CDR1 reads SNHLY; CDR2 reads FYNNEI. The CDR3 sequence is 13 residues long. The CDR3 loop is CASAGGVNTEAFF. CDR3 sequence (DNA): TGTGCCAGTGCCGGTGGAGTCAACACTGAAGCTTTCTTT.

The chain combines TRBV20-1 with TRBJ2-7; D possibly corresponds to TRBD1 (6 bases). CDR3 length: 13 amino acids. Between the trimmed V and J ends, which lost 8 bases and 5 bases, there was a span of 19 bases. Germline CDR1 and CDR2: DFQATT and SNEGSKA (reference sequence). The CDR3 DNA is TGCAGTCCTAACCCCACAGGGTTGCACGAGCAGTACTTC. It yields the protein CSPNPTGLHEQYF.

CDR3: CASNRLAQTSYEQYF. The CDR3 DNA sequence: TGTGCCAGCAACAGACTAGCGCAGACTTCCTACGAGCAGTACTTC. The V call is TRBV2, the J call TRBJ2-7, with 8 bases matching TRBD2. CDR1 is SNHLY, CDR2 FYNNEI, per germline. The CDR3 runs to 15 residues. The ends lost 7 bases at V and 1 base at J; junction bases unmatched: 9.